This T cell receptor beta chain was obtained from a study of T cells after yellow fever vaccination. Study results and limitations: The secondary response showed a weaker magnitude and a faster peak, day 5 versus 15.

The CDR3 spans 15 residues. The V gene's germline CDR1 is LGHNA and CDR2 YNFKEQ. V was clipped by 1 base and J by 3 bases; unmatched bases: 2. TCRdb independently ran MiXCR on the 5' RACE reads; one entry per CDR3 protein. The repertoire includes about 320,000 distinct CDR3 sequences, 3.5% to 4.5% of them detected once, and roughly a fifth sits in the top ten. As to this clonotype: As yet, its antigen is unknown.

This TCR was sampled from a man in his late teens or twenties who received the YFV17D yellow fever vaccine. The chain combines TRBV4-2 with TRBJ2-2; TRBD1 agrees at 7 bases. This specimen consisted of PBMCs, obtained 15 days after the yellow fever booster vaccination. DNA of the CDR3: TGTGCCAGCAGCCAAGCAGACAGGGACACCGGGGAGCTGTTTTTT. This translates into CASSQADRDTGELFF.